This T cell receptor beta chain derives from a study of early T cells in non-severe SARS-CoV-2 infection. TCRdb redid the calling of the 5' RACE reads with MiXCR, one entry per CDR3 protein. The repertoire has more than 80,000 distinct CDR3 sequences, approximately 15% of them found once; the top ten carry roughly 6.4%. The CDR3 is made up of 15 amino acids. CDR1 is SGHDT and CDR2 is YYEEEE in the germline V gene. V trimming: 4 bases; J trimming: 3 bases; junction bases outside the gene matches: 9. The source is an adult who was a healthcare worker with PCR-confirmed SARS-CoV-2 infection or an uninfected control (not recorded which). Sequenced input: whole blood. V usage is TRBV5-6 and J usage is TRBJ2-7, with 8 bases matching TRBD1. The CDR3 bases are TGTGCCAGCAGCGGTCCCGGGACAGGATACTACGAGCAGTACTTC. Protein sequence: CASSGPGTGYYEQYF.